The next 14 T cell receptor beta chains were all read from a single sample in a study of identical twins. TCRdb re-called the 5' RACE reads through MiXCR, storing one row per CDR3 protein. The sample has 200,000 to 250,000 distinct CDR3 sequences, 7% to 8.5% seen once. These records were also assigned to another study, of yellow fever vaccine responses in identical twins.

Sequenced material: CD8+ T cells sorted from blood. Receptor source: a woman aged 18-29 years in good health.

This clonotype showed up many times. The rearrangement links TRBV12-3 or TRBV12-4 to TRBJ2-5; D may correspond to TRBD1 or TRBD2 (6 bases each). The V gene lost 3 bases and the J gene lost 5 bases, with 10 bases spanning the gap. This CDR3 has 13 residues. The CDR3 DNA follows: TGTGCCAGCAGTTTTGGGGGGCAGGAGACCCAGTACTTC. Its translation is CASSFGGQETQYF.

The chain is built from TRBV20-1 and TRBJ1-1, with unresolved D. There are 12 residues in the CDR3. Trimming cost V 8 bases and J 1 base, with 11 bases left between them. Germline-derived CDR1 and CDR2 are DFQATT and SNEGSKA (reference sequence). CDR3 sequence: CSSRDGNTEAFF. As DNA, the CDR3 is TGCAGTTCAAGAGATGGGAACACTGAAGCTTTCTTT.

The chain employs TRBV2 and TRBJ2-5; TRBD2 matches 9 bases. This CDR3 is built from 16 residues. The J segment lost 0 bases and the V segment lost 5 bases, leaving 7 bases of the junction unmatched. Germline CDR1 and CDR2: SNHLY and FYNNEI. The CDR3 nucleotides are TGTGCCAGCAGTCGAGGACTAGCGCAGTACCAAGAGACCCAGTACTTC. Residues: CASSRGLAQYQETQYF.

This clonotype was recorded at least ten times. The chain recombines TRBV6-1 with TRBJ1-1; tentative D call: TRBD1 (6 bases). CDR1 is MNHNS, CDR2 SASEGT, per germline. The CDR3 extends over 15 amino acids. Deletions cut 6 bases from V and 0 bases from J, with 14 bases between. CDR3 loop: CASSPPGVMNTEAFF. The CDR3 coding sequence is TGTGCCAGCAGCCCCCCAGGGGTAATGAACACTGAAGCTTTCTTT.

In its sample, this clonotype was seen many times. The chain is built from TRBV5-6 and TRBJ2-7; TRBD1 is a possible D gene (5 bases). Germline lookup yields CDR1 SGHDT and CDR2 YYEEEE. Trimming left V 2 bases short and J 1 base short, with 10 bases between. The CDR3 loop spans 14 amino acids. The CDR3, as DNA: TGTGCCAGCAGCTTCGTAGACAGTTCCTACGAGCAGTACTTC. It codes for CASSFVDSSYEQYF.

This clonotype has just a few counts. This chain connects TRBV4-1 to TRBJ1-6; the D is unclear. Per germline, CDR1 MGHRA and CDR2 YSYEKL. The CDR3 consists of 13 residues. Trimming shortened V by 1 base and J by 7 bases, and 5 bases separated the two germline ends. CDR3 sequence (DNA): TGCGCCAGCAGCCAAGTCCTGAATTCACCCCTCCACTTT. It yields the protein CASSQVLNSPLHF.

This chain joins TRBV3-1 and TRBJ1-1; 9 nucleotides line up with TRBD1. V shed 4 bases, J shed 7 bases, and the junction held 7 bases outside the gene matches. There are 14 residues in the CDR3. CDR1 and CDR2 (germline): LGHDT, YNNKEL (reference sequence). CDR3 sequence: CASSPRTGVGEAFF. The CDR3 region has the DNA TGTGCCAGCAGCCCCCGGACAGGGGTCGGTGAAGCTTTCTTT. The full variable domain, in which reference TRBV3-1 and TRBJ1-1 provide the parts outside the CDR3, is DTAVSQTPKYLVTQMGNDKSIKCEQNLGHDTMYWYKQDSKKFLKIMFSYNNKELIINETVPNRFSPKSPDKAHLNLHINSLELGDSAVYFCASSPRTGVGEAFFGQGTRLTVV.

The gene calls are TRBV29-1 and TRBJ2-7; 10 positions agree with TRBD1. The V segment lost 6 bases and the J segment 7 bases; nucleotides outside the gene matches: 9. The CDR3 is 13 residues long. CDR1 is SQVTM and CDR2 is ANQGSEA in the germline V gene. The CDR3 DNA follows: TGCAGCGTGGGAGGGACAGGGGCGTGGGAGCAGTACTTC. Amino acid sequence: CSVGGTGAWEQYF.

The V and J genes are TRBV5-1 and TRBJ2-7; tentative D call: TRBD1 (6 bases). Germline assignment: CDR1 SGHRS and CDR2 YFSETQ. This CDR3 has 15 amino acids. Trimming left V 0 bases short and J 0 bases short, with 10 bases between. CDR3 residues: CASSLGSDSSYEQYF. CDR3 in DNA: TGCGCCAGCAGCTTGGGGTCGGACAGCTCCTACGAGCAGTACTTC.

This clonotype was recorded at least ten times. The chain has TRBV12-3 or TRBV12-4 and TRBJ1-5; weak D call: TRBD1 (6 bases). CDR3 length: 15 residues. Trimming left V 4 bases short and J 0 bases short, with 10 bases between. This CDR3 is CASSSTGYSNQPQHF. Here the CDR3 DNA reads TGTGCCAGCAGTTCGACAGGCTATAGCAATCAGCCCCAGCATTTT.

V usage is TRBV2 and J usage is TRBJ2-7, with D tentatively TRBD1 (5 bases). Trimming removed 4 bases from V and 1 base from J, with 11 bases in between. Germline V gene sequence: CDR1 SNHLY, CDR2 FYNNEI. The CDR3 extends over 14 amino acids. CDR3 nucleotides: TGTGCCAGCAGTGCAGGGTTCGAGTCCTACGAGCAGTACGTC. It specifies CASSAGFESYEQYV.

Only a few counts were recorded for this clonotype. The chain has TRBV27 and TRBJ2-5; TRBD2 agrees at 10 bases. Trimming removed 2 bases from V and 2 bases from J; junction bases left unmatched: 2. CDR1 is MNHEY and CDR2 is SMNVEV in the germline V gene (reference sequence). The CDR3 runs to 15 residues. For the CDR3, the DNA is TGTGCCAGCAGTTTAACTAGCGGGGTGCAAGAGACCCAGTACTTC. It is translated as CASSLTSGVQETQYF.

This clonotype was seen ten or more times. V is TRBV5-1 and J is TRBJ1-1, with 10 bases identical to TRBD1. The junction had 12 bases not matched to a gene; V was cut back by 4 bases and J by 3 bases. Germline CDR1 is SGHRS and CDR2 is YFSETQ. CDR3 size: 17 residues. CDR3 DNA sequence: TGCGCCAGCAGCAACAAAAAGACAGGGGGCGTCGACACTGAAGCTTTCTTT. This codes for CASSNKKTGGVDTEAFF.

This clonotype was observed at least ten times. The chain couples TRBV29-1 to TRBJ2-7, with 10 bases that match TRBD2. This CDR3 has 17 residues. Looked up from germline, CDR1 is SQVTM and CDR2 is ANQGSEA. V was pared by 6 bases and J by 2 bases, with 16 bases of the junction left unmatched. The CDR3, as DNA: TGCAGCGTCCTTTACCCAACTAGCGGGGAGCACGCCTACGAGCAGTACTTC. This translates into CSVLYPTSGEHAYEQYF.